The subject of this entry is one TCR beta chain. What it recognizes is unknown. These data belong to a study of T-cell reconstitution after alpha-beta-depleted transplantation in children. Study-wide points: The origin of alpha-beta T cells about two months after transplant was reportedly several hundred expanded graft clones. It was surviving recipient T cells and thymic progenitors that gave some patients high TCRbeta diversity at day 60.

Trimming cost V 6 bases and J 7 bases; bases outside gene matches: 9. The CDR3 consists of 14 residues. Preparation of the TCRbeta library involved a method that used unique molecular identifiers. MiXCR, applied by TCRdb to the PCR reads, yields one record per CDR3 protein. Here the sample spans about 540,000 distinct CDR3 sequences, about a quarter being singletons. The sequencing used PBMCs, collected before TCRalphabeta/CD19-depleted stem cell transplant. The sequence was obtained from a boy under two years old with Wiskott-Aldrich syndrome, due to receive a stem cell transplant. The chain carries TRBV12-3 or TRBV12-4 and TRBJ1-2; TRBD1 aligns across 9 bases. CDR3 loop: CASSKTQGALGYTF. DNA for the CDR3: TGTGCCAGCAGCAAGACACAGGGGGCGCTTGGCTACACCTTC.